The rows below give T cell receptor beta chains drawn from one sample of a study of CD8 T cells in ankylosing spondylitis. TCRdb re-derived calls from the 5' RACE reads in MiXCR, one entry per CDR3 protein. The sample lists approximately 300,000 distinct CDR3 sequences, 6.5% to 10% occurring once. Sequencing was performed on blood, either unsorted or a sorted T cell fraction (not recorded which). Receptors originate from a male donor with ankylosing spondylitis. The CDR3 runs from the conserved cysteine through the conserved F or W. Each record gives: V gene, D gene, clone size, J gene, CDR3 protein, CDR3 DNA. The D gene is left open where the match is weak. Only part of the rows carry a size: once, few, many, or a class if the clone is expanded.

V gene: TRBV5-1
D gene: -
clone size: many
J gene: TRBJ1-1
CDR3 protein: CASSVIGTTGLNTEAFF
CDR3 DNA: TGCGCCAGCAGCGTAATCGGGACGACCGGTTTGAACACTGAAGCTTTCTTT

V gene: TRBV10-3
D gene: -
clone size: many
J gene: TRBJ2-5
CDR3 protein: CAISDPDGLQETQYF
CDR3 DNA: TGTGCCATCAGTGACCCGGACGGACTCCAAGAGACCCAGTACTTC

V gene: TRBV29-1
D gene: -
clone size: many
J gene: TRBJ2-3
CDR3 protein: CSVGVEAQYF
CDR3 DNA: TGCAGCGTTGGGGTAGAGGCGCAGTATTTT

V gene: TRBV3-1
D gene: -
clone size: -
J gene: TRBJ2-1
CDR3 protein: CASSQDPGGSYEQFF
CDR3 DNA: TGTGCCAGCAGCCAAGATCCAGGAGGGTCGTATGAGCAGTTCTTC

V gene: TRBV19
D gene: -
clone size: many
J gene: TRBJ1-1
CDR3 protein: CASSSGRVSNTEAFF
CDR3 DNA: TGTGCCAGTAGTTCCGGGCGAGTCTCTAACACTGAAGCTTTCTTT

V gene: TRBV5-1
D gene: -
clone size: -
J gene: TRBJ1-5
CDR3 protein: CASRPGRGSNQPQHF
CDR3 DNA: TGCGCCAGCAGGCCCGGTCGTGGAAGCAATCAGCCCCAGCATTTT

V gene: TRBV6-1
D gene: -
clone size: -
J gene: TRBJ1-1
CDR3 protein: CASSMNVGGGTEAFF
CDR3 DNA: TGTGCCAGCAGTATGAACGTGGGTGGTGGCACTGAAGCTTTCTTT

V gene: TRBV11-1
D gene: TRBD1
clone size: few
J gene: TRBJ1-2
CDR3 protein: CASSQKTTGGWGGDGYTF
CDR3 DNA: TGTGCCAGCAGCCAAAAGACCACAGGGGGTTGGGGAGGTGATGGCTACACCTTC

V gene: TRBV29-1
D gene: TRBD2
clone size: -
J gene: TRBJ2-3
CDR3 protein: CSVAELAGVPTDTQYF
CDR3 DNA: TGCAGCGTGGCAGAACTAGCGGGAGTACCCACAGATACGCAGTATTTT

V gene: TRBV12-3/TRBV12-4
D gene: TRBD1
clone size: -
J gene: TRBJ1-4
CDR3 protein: CAVKDRVNEKLFF
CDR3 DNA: TGTGCCGTAAAGGACAGGGTCAATGAAAAACTGTTTTTT

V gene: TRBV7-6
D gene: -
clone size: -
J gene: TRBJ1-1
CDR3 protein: CASSSLTKPYTEAFF
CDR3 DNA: TGTGCCAGCAGCTCCCTGACCAAACCATACACTGAAGCTTTCTTT

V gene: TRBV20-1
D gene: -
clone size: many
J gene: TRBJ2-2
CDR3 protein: CSAADRDRAGIAGELFF
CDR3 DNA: TGCAGTGCAGCTGACAGGGATCGAGCGGGAATCGCCGGGGAGCTGTTTTTT

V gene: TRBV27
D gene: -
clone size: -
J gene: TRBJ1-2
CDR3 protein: CASSFTGSNGYTF
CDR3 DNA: TGTGCCAGCAGTTTTACCGGGAGTAATGGCTACACCTTC

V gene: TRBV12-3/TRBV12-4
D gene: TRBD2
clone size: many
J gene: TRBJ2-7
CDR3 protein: CASSQTSGTYEQYF
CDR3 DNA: TGTGCCAGCAGCCAAACTAGCGGAACCTACGAGCAGTACTTC

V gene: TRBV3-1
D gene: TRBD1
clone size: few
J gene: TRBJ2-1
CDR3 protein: CASSRYDRAYNEQFF
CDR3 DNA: TGTGCCAGCAGCCGCTACGACAGGGCCTACAATGAGCAGTTCTTC

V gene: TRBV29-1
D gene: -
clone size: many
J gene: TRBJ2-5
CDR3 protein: CSVDRQAEETQYF
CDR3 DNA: TGCAGCGTAGACCGACAGGCTGAGGAGACCCAGTACTTC

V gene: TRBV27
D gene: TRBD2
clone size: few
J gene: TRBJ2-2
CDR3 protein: CASSLGTSGRGGELFF
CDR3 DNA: TGTGCCAGCAGTCTCGGGACTAGCGGGAGGGGCGGGGAGCTGTTTTTT

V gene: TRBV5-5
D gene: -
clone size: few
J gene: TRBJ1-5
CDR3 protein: CASSLSQSYNQPQHF
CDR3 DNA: TGTGCCAGCAGCCTGTCCCAGAGTTACAATCAGCCCCAGCATTTT

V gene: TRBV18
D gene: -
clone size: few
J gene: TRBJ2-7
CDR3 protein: CASSPVESASSYEQYF
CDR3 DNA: TGTGCCAGCTCACCGGTGGAATCGGCCAGCTCCTACGAGCAGTACTTC

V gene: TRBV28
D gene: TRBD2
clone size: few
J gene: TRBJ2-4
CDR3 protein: CATRAGVAPNIQYF
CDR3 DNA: TGTGCCACCCGAGCGGGAGTAGCCCCAAACATTCAGTACTTC

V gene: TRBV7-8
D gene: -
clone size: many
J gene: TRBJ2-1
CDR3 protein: CASSFWDSHPSSYNEQFF
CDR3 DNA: TGTGCCAGCAGCTTTTGGGACTCCCATCCGAGCTCCTACAATGAGCAGTTCTTC

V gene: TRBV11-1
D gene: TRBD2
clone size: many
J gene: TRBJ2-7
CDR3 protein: CASSRDTPTSGSFYEQYF
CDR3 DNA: TGTGCCAGCAGCCGGGACACCCCGACTAGCGGGAGCTTCTACGAGCAGTACTTC

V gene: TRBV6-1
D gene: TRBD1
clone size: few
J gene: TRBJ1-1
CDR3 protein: CASRNGQGAFEAFF
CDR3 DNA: TGTGCCAGCAGGAATGGACAGGGGGCTTTTGAAGCTTTCTTT

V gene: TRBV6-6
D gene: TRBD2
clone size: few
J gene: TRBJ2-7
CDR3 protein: CASSRTSGYEQYF
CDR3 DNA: TGTGCCAGCAGTCGGACTAGCGGCTACGAGCAGTACTTC

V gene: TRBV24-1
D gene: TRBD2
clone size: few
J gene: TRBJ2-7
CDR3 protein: CATQRDGRYEQYF
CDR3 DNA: TGTGCCACCCAGCGGGACGGTAGGTACGAGCAGTACTTC